This TCR beta chain was recovered during a study of identical twins. With V trimmed by 3 bases and J by 8 bases, 10 bases remained unmatched. This CDR3 is 15 amino acids long. The germline V gene has CDR1 MNHNS and CDR2 SASEGT. TCRdb independently ran MiXCR on the 5' RACE reads; one entry per CDR3 protein. The sample includes some 900,000 distinct CDR3 sequences, more than 9% of them seen just once. A further study also used this sample, focusing on yellow fever vaccine responses in identical twins.

The source material was PBMCs. This sequence was found in a woman aged 18 to 35 in good health. The chain carries TRBV6-1 and TRBJ2-1; 7 bases fit TRBD1. CDR3 sequence (DNA): TGTGCCAGCAGTGATCGGACAGGCCTAGGCGATGAGCAGTTCTTC. It yields the protein CASSDRTGLGDEQFF.